The 22 T cell receptor beta chains below come from one sample, sequenced in a study of blood T cell repertoires in COVID-19. TCRdb's copy holds only in-frame clones and misses some; the assay was immunoSEQ multiplex PCR. This table holds around 120,000 clones, 90% found once. Sequencing was done on a sample of peripheral blood. These receptors all stem from a woman aged 55-75 years with COVID-19, enrolled during active disease.

V is TRBV15 and J is TRBJ1-5; the match to TRBD1 covers 7 bases. Germline trimming cut 5 bases from V and 11 bases from J; bases unmatched to any gene: 18. Germline V CDR1 and CDR2: LNHNV, YYDKDF (reference sequence). This CDR3 has 16 residues. CDR3 residues: CATSLLARQGFVAQHF. The CDR3 DNA reads TGTGCCACCAGCCTTCTTGCCCGACAGGGCTTCGTCGCCCAGCATTTT.

The chain is built from TRBV10-3 and TRBJ1-5; 10 nucleotides align to TRBD1. With V trimmed by 5 bases and J by 0 bases, 7 bases remained unmatched. The germline CDR1 and CDR2 sequences are ENHRY and SYGVKD. The CDR3 totals 17 residues. The CDR3 sequence: CAISTDRGTFSNQPQHF. CDR3 coding DNA: TGTGCCATCAGTACGGACAGGGGGACGTTTAGCAATCAGCCCCAGCATTTT.

The chain employs TRBV6-5 and TRBJ2-3, with D possibly matching TRBD2 (6 bases). The CDR3 is made up of 13 amino acids. With 4 bases removed from V and 14 bases from J, the gap between germline ends came to 19 bases. Germline values: CDR1 MNHEY, CDR2 SVGAGI. CDR3 sequence (DNA): TGTGCCAGCAGTTGGAAGCCGGGACTCTTTATGTATTTT. Translating gives CASSWKPGLFMYF.

This clone came up a few times. Relative to the germline gene, one junction end is altered; a read error may explain this. V gene TRBV3-1 (or the pseudogene TRBV3-2) combines with J gene TRBJ1-1; no clear D gene. Per germline, CDR1 LGHDT and CDR2 YNNKEL (reference sequence). The CDR3 loop spans 13 amino acids. Written as DNA, the CDR3 is TGTGCCAGCAGCCAAGATCAGGTTGGGTTTTATCTCTTT. It translates to CASSQDQVGFYLF.

This clone was detected a few times. V gene TRBV30 combines with J gene TRBJ1-1; no clear D gene. The CDR3 runs 14 residues. The V gene's germline CDR1 is GTSNPN and CDR2 SVGIG (reference sequence). V was cut by 4 bases and J by 2 bases, with 14 bases left in between. DNA for the CDR3: TGTGCCTGGAATAAAAGAGCTTCCAACACTGAAGCTTTCTTT. Translation gives CAWNKRASNTEAFF.

This chain uses TRBV5-4 with TRBJ2-4; 7 nucleotides line up with TRBD1. V lost 4 bases to trimming and J lost 0 bases; unmatched junction nucleotides: 7. Germline V gene lookup returns CDR1 SGHNT and CDR2 YYREEE (reference sequence). The CDR3 sequence is 16 residues long. The CDR3 nucleotides are TGTGCCAGCAGCGAGGGACAGCCTCTAGCCAAAAACATTCAGTACTTC. This gives the protein CASSEGQPLAKNIQYF.

The J gene is TRBJ1-4, the V gene TRBV5-1; 9 bases fit TRBD1. The V gene end was trimmed by 2 bases and the J gene end by 8 bases; junction bases not matched to a gene: 4. The CDR3 is 14 amino acids. Germline-derived CDR1 and CDR2 are SGHRS and YFSETQ. The CDR3 DNA is TGCGCCAGCAGCTTTGTCGGGACAGGGGAAAAACTGTTTTTT. Protein sequence: CASSFVGTGEKLFF. Supplemented by reference TRBV5-1 and TRBJ1-4, the full variable domain reads KAGVTQTPRYLIKTRGQQVTLSCSPISGHRSVSWYQQTPGQGLQFLFEYFSETQRNKGNFPGRFSGRQFSNSRSEMNVSTLELGDSALYLCASSFVGTGEKLFFGSGTQLSVL.

This clone has a single count. V and J are TRBV3-1 (or the pseudogene TRBV3-2) and TRBJ1-6, with D unclear. Trimming shortened V by 6 bases and J by 6 bases, and 9 bases separated the two germline ends. The V gene's germline CDR1 is LGHDT and CDR2 YNNKEL (reference sequence). The CDR3 sequence is 13 residues long. The DNA for the CDR3 is TGTGCCAGCAGGTCACAAGTTAATTCACCCCTCCACTTT. This encodes CASRSQVNSPLHF.

This clone has a single count. This chain connects TRBV7-2 to TRBJ1-2; D might be TRBD1 (5 bases). Germline V gene data show CDR1 as SGHTA and CDR2 as FQGNSA. CDR3 length: 15 amino acids. Trimming removed 1 base at V and 8 bases at J, with 17 bases between. CDR3 in amino acids: CASSLDGASTWGYTF. CDR3 bases: TGTGCCAGCAGCTTAGATGGGGCCTCAACCTGGGGCTACACCTTC.

This clone appeared a single time. The rearrangement joins TRBV7-6 to TRBJ1-2, with unresolved D. The CDR3 is 15 residues long. The germline V and J ends were trimmed by 1 base and 2 bases, with 11 bases remaining between them. Germline values: CDR1 SGHVS, CDR2 FNYEAQ. The CDR3 sequence is CASSLGRGSNYGYTF. The DNA of the CDR3 is TGTGCCAGCAGCTTAGGCCGCGGATCAAACTATGGCTACACCTTC.

The chain joins TRBV11-1 to TRBJ1-3, with D hard to call. Per germline, CDR1 SGHAT and CDR2 FQDESV (reference sequence). V lost 4 bases and J lost 4, with 14 bases in between. The CDR3 loop spans 15 amino acids. CDR3 sequence reads: CASSSDYLKGNTIYF. Written as DNA, the CDR3 is TGTGCCAGCAGCTCAGACTACCTAAAAGGAAACACCATATATTTT.

The chain combines TRBV7-2 with TRBJ1-2, with 9 bases fitting TRBD1. Germline V gene lookup returns CDR1 SGHTA and CDR2 FQGNSA. Losses at the gene ends were 3 bases for V and 6 bases for J; bases not matched to a gene: 2. CDR3 size: 13 residues. The CDR3, as DNA: TGTGCCAGCAGCTTTGACAGGGGGAATGGCTACACCTTC. This encodes CASSFDRGNGYTF. Based on the CDR3 plus reference TRBV7-2 and TRBJ1-2, the full variable domain is GAGVSQSPSNKVTEKGKDVELRCDPISGHTALYWYRQSLGQGLEFLIYFQGNSAPDKSGLPSDRFSAERTGGSVSTLTIQRTQQEDSAVYLCASSFDRGNGYTFGSGTRLTVV.

The chain combines TRBV19 with TRBJ1-5; the D gene is possibly TRBD1 (6 bases). Germline V gene data show CDR1 as LNHDA and CDR2 as SQIVND (reference sequence). Trimming removed 8 bases from V and 5 bases from J, with 16 bases in between. The CDR3 sequence is 14 residues long. As DNA, the CDR3 is TGTGCCAGTGGCGGCGGGGGGGCCCATCAGCCCCAGCATTTT. Its protein is CASGGGGAHQPQHF. Filled out from reference TRBV19 and TRBJ1-5, the complete variable domain reads DGGITQSPKYLFRKEGQNVTLSCEQNLNHDAMYWYRQDPGQGLRLIYYSQIVNDFQKGDIAEGYSVSREKKESFPLTVTSAQKNPTAFYLCASGGGGAHQPQHFGDGTRLSIL.

The sample holds one count of this clone. This CDR3 is CSVGSRGHEQFF. The CDR3 nucleotides read TGCAGCGTTGGATCGCGGGGTCATGAGCAGTTCTTC. The rearrangement links TRBV29-1 to TRBJ2-1, with D maybe TRBD2 (6 bases). The CDR3 extends over 12 amino acids. The germline V gene encodes CDR1 SQVTM and CDR2 ANQGSEA. Deletions cut 4 bases from V and 8 bases from J, with 12 bases between.

This clone has just a few counts. The chain links TRBV6-5 to TRBJ1-3; D unclear. The CDR3 spans 11 residues. The germline CDR1 and CDR2 sequences are MNHEY and SVGAGI. V gave up 6 bases and J gave up 4 bases, with 4 bases separating them. In DNA form, the CDR3 reads TGTGCCAGCAGGCGGGGAAACACCATATATTTT. As protein: CASRRGNTIYF.

In this sample, this clone turned up once. The chain recombines TRBV19 with TRBJ2-3, with D perhaps TRBD2 (5 bases). Germline lookup yields CDR1 LNHDA and CDR2 SQIVND (reference sequence). Trimming left V 5 bases short and J 2 bases short, with 14 bases between. The CDR3 sequence is 15 residues long. CDR3 in DNA: TGTGCCAGTAGTCCTTCGGGGTCTGCCACAGATACGCAGTATTTT. It codes for CASSPSGSATDTQYF.

The chain has TRBV7-2 and TRBJ1-6; 8 nucleotides agree with TRBD1. Germline CDR1 SGHTA, CDR2 FQGNSA. The CDR3 has 18 amino acids. Trimming removed 2 bases from V and 5 bases from J; junction bases left unmatched: 11. DNA for the CDR3: TGTGCCAGCAGCTTATTATGGACAGGGTGGGGGAATAATTCACCCCTCCACTTT. Its translation: CASSLLWTGWGNNSPLHF.

This chain joins TRBV10-2 and TRBJ1-2, with D possibly matching TRBD1 (6 bases). This CDR3 comprises 14 residues. Germline V lookup: CDR1 WSHSY, CDR2 SAAADI. V lost 5 bases, J lost 3 bases, and 13 bases lay in between. The CDR3 here is CASSNTGSYYGYTF. CDR3 nucleotides: TGCGCCAGCAGTAATACAGGGTCTTACTATGGCTACACCTTC.

With respect to this clone: This same CDR3 is encoded by further DNA sequences in the sample. The V call is TRBV5-1, the J call TRBJ1-1, with a possible D match to TRBD1 (5 bases). Trimming stripped 5 bases from V and 1 base from J, with 9 bases between. The CDR3 runs 13 residues. Germline CDR1 SGHRS, CDR2 YFSETQ. CDR3 residues: CASSTGGNTEAFF. In DNA form, the CDR3 reads TGCGCCAGCAGTACCGGGGGGAACACTGAAGCTTTCTTT.

This clone is a singleton in its sample. The rearrangement links TRBV9 to TRBJ1-6; D gene ambiguous. The V end lost 0 bases, the J end lost 9 bases, and 13 bases lay between the germline ends. CDR3 length: 15 residues. CDR1 SGDLS and CDR2 YYNGEE come from the germline V gene. The CDR3 is CASSVAGSGGSPLHF. CDR3 sequence (DNA): TGTGCCAGCAGCGTAGCTGGCTCCGGAGGTTCACCCCTCCACTTT.

The rearrangement joins TRBV10-3 to TRBJ1-5; TRBD1 agrees at 7 bases. V was clipped by 4 bases and J by 6 bases; unmatched bases: 15. The CDR3 is 17 residues long. Germline CDR1 reads ENHRY; CDR2 reads SYGVKD. DNA of the CDR3: TGTGCCATCAGTGGAAACAGGGGCGACCTCGGAAGTCAGCCCCAGCATTTT. Translated: CAISGNRGDLGSQPQHF.

This chain's CDR3 is CASSLRDRIHEQYF. CDR3 nucleotide sequence: TGCGCCAGCAGCTTGAGGGACAGAATCCACGAGCAGTACTTC. This chain uses TRBV5-1 with TRBJ2-7, with TRBD1 matching 7 bases. CDR3 length: 14 amino acids. CDR1 is SGHRS, CDR2 YFSETQ, per germline. Unmatched junction bases numbered 6, after V lost 1 base and J lost 5 bases.